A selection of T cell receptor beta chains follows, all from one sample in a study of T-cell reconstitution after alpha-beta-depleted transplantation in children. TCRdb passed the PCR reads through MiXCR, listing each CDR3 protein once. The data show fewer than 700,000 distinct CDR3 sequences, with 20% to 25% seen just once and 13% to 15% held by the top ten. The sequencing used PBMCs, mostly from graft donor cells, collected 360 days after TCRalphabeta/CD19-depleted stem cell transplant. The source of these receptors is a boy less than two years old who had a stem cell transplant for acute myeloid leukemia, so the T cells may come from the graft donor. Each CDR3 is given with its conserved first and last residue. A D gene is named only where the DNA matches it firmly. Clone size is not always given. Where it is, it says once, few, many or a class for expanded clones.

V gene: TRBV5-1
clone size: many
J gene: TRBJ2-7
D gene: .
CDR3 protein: CASSFRQVGTEQYF
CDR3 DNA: TGCGCCAGCAGCTTTCGACAGGTGGGAACCGAGCAGTACTTC

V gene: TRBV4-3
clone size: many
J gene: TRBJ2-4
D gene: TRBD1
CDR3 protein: CASGETGYGDIQYF
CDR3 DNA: TGCGCCAGCGGGGAGACAGGGTATGGAGACATTCAGTACTTC

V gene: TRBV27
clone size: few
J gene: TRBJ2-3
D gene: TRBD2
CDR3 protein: CASKGRLAGGTDTQYF
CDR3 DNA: TGTGCCAGCAAGGGCAGACTAGCGGGGGGCACAGATACGCAGTATTTT

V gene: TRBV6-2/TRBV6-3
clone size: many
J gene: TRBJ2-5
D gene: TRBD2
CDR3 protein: CASSYGGLAEETQYF
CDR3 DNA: TGTGCCAGCAGTTACGGGGGACTAGCGGAAGAGACCCAGTACTTC

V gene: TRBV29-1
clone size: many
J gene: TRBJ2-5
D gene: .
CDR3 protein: CSVGAETQYF
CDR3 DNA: TGCAGCGTTGGAGCAGAGACCCAGTACTTC

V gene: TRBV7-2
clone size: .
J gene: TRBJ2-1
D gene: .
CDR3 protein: CASSWDKISYNEQFF
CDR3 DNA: TGTGCCAGCAGCTGGGACAAGATTTCTTACAATGAGCAGTTCTTC

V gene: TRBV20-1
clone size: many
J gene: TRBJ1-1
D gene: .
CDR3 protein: CSAHVPKEASNTEAFF
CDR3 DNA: TGCAGTGCCCACGTCCCTAAGGAGGCCTCGAACACTGAAGCTTTCTTT

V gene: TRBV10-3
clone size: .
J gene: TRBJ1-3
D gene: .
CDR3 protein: CATHPRTVKNTIYF
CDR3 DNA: TGTGCCACCCATCCCCGGACAGTAAAAAACACCATATATTTT

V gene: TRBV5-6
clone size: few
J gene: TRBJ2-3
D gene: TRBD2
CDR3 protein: CASSAEQERGYLTDTQYF
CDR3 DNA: TGTGCCAGCAGCGCCGAACAGGAGCGGGGGTACCTCACAGATACGCAGTATTTT

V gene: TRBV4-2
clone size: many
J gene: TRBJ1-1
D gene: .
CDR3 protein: CASSQPNTEEAFF
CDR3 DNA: TGTGCCAGCAGCCAACCCAATACAGAGGAAGCTTTCTTT

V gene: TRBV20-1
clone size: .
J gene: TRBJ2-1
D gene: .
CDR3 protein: CSARDWQDSSYNEQFF
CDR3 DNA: TGCAGTGCTAGAGATTGGCAGGACAGCTCCTACAATGAGCAGTTCTTC